This T cell receptor (beta chain) was recorded in a study of T cells after yellow fever vaccination. Study-wide background: For low cell numbers, libraries were made with SMART-Seq v4 Ultra Low Input.

The germline gives CDR1 SGHRS, CDR2 YFSETQ. The CDR3 spans 14 residues. The germline V and J ends were trimmed by 0 bases and 5 bases, with 11 bases remaining between them. Study observations and caveats: The booster response re-showed most primary clones: 96% CD4, almost 90% CD8.

Synthesis of TCR cDNA relied on 5'RACE template switching, which attached a universal primer site and UMIs. TCRdb re-analysed the 5' RACE reads in MiXCR, keeping a single row per CDR3 protein. The table shows hundreds of thousands of distinct CDR3 sequences, with about 17% occurring only once. This clonotype was found once. Its target is unknown. J is TRBJ1-1 and V is TRBV5-1; D is possibly TRBD1 (6 bases). The source is a man younger than 30 who received the YFV17D yellow fever vaccine. Here the sequenced sample was PBMCs, taken before the yellow fever booster vaccination. DNA for the CDR3: TGCGCCAGCAGCTTGGGGAAACAGGGAACTGAAGCTTTCTTT. Residues: CASSLGKQGTEAFF.